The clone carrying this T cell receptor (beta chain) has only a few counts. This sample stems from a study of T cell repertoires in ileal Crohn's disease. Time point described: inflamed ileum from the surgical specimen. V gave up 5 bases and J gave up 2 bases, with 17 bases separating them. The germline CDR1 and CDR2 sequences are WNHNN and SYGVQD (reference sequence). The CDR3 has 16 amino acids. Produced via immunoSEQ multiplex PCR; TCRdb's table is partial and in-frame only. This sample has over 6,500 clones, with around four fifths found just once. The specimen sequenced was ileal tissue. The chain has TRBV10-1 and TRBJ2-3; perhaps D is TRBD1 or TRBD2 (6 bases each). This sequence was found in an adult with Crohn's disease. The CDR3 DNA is TGCGCCAGCAGTCGGGGGCGAGGACTCTTCACAGATACGCAGTATTTT. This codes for CASSRGRGLFTDTQYF.